This T cell receptor beta chain came from a study of shared clonotypes between healthy human individuals. Assay used: immunoSEQ multiplex PCR; TCRdb lists only in-frame clones, some missing. In the table there are a few million clones, around 92% of which are singletons. CDR1 is KGHSH, CDR2 LQKENI, per germline. Trimming took 0 bases from V and 1 from J; bases not matched to a gene: 5. The length of the CDR3 is 16 residues. Sequenced sample: naive CD4+ T cells from PBMCs. Subset in this sample: CD45RA+ positively selected. This TCR derives from a man between 18 and 29 years old in good health. Some clones in this sample may be carry-over from other donors' samples. This chain connects TRBV18 to TRBJ2-7; 8 bases map to TRBD2. The CDR3 spells CASSPPASGGSYEQYF. In DNA, the CDR3 is TGTGCCAGCTCACCACCGGCCAGCGGGGGATCCTACGAGCAGTACTTC.